This TCR beta chain comes out of a study of CD8+CD57+ T cells in acquired aplastic anemia. Study-wide context: Around 3.5 ug was the average amount of DNA from sorted CD4+ and CD8+ cells.

For this clonotype: One end of the junction varies from germline; a read error may be responsible.

The CDR3 extends over 15 amino acids. Germline-derived CDR1 and CDR2 are SGDLS and YYNGEE. The template for TCR beta VDJ and CDR3 sequence profiling was genomic DNA. A single record per CDR3 protein comes from TCRdb applying MiXCR to the reads. The table shows around 140,000 distinct CDR3 sequences, with roughly two fifths occurring only once. Material: sorted CD4+, CD8+, or CD8+CD57+ T cells (not recorded which) from PBMCs. The sequence was obtained from a human donor in good health, serving as a control. The J gene is TRBJ2-2, the V gene TRBV9, with 8 bases aligning to TRBD2. The CDR3 region has the DNA TGTGCCAGCGGCGTAGCGGGGAGGAACGCCGGGGAGCTGTTTTTT. Its translation: CASGVAGRNAGELFF.